This T cell receptor (beta chain) was recorded in a study of Ad26.COV2.S vaccination and SARS-CoV-2 variants. The study's findings and limits: Measurement of non-spike TCR breadth gave similar results in vaccine and placebo recipients.

The CDR3 is made up of 15 amino acids. Deletions cut 2 bases from V and 4 bases from J, with 12 bases between. From germline, CDR1 is KGHSH and CDR2 LQKENI. Sample treatment: roughly 18 received Ad26.COV2.S at low or high dose, single or two shots; 5 received placebo; per-sample allocation not given. Day 63 following the first vaccine or placebo injection was when the samples were taken. Vaccination employed an Ad26 vector expressing the Wuhan-strain SARS-CoV-2 spike. Note on this clone: Its specificity is not known.

Here immunoSEQ multiplex PCR was the method, and the copy in TCRdb shows in-frame clones only, minus some. This sample has 350,000 to 500,000 clones; about 91% occur once, and the top ten carry about 2.5%. The sequence came from a person between 18 and 59 years old who received the Ad26.COV2.S COVID-19 vaccine or a placebo. The chain uses TRBV18 and TRBJ2-1; D remains unclear. The material was peripheral blood, obtained in a trial of Ad26.COV2.S vaccine versus placebo. Written as DNA, the CDR3 is TGTGCCAGCTCACCAAAAGGATTAGGGTACAATGAGCAGTTCTTC. Encoded protein: CASSPKGLGYNEQFF. Together with reference TRBV18 and TRBJ2-1, the CDR3 gives the full variable domain: NAGVMQNPRHLVRRRGQEARLRCSPMKGHSHVYWYRQLPEEGLKFMVYLQKENIIDESGMPKERFSAEFPKEGPSILRIQQVVRGDSAAYFCASSPKGLGYNEQFFGPGTRLTVL.